The rows below give T cell receptor beta chains drawn from one sample of a study of T cell responses to AZD1222 COVID-19 vaccine. Profiled with immunoSEQ multiplex PCR; TCRdb holds only in-frame clones, not every one. The table records roughly 130,000 clones, about 88% of them present only once. Sequenced here: peripheral blood, sampled on day 0 of AZD1222 vaccination. The origin of the receptors is an adult in good health. Both conserved end residues are part of each CDR3. D genes are given only for firm matches. Clone size, where shown, is once, few, many, or a class for clones that have expanded.

V gene,J gene,CDR3 length,D gene,clone size,CDR3 protein,CDR3 DNA
TRBV7-2,TRBJ1-2,13,.,.,CASSLEVTVGYTF,TGTGCCAGCAGCTTAGAAGTTACGGTGGGCTACACCTTC
TRBV30,TRBJ1-1,12,.,few,CAWSNLGTEAFF,TGTGCCTGGAGTAATTTGGGGACTGAAGCTTTCTTT
TRBV25-1,TRBJ1-1,16,.,.,CASSDRVPPRNTEAFF,TGTGCCAGCAGTGATAGGGTTCCCCCGCGGAACACTGAAGCTTTCTTT
TRBV10-3,TRBJ2-1,16,TRBD1,few,CAISKTGTYSYNEQFF,TGTGCCATCAGTAAGACAGGGACGTACTCCTACAATGAGCAGTTCTTC
TRBV19,TRBJ1-4,15,TRBD1,.,CASSSLATGNEKLFF,TGTGCCAGTAGTAGCCTTGCGACAGGGAATGAAAAACTGTTTTTT
TRBV11-3,TRBJ2-7,16,TRBD1,.,CASSLGEGRGQYEQYF,TGTGCCAGCAGCTTAGGGGAAGGCAGGGGGCAGTACGAGCAGTACTTC
TRBV19,TRBJ1-2,12,.,.,CASRSLNYGYTF,TGTGCCAGTAGAAGCCTTAACTATGGCTACACCTTC
TRBV19,TRBJ2-7,14,.,.,CAEKGAFGLYEQYF,TGTGCGGAGAAAGGGGCTTTCGGACTCTACGAGCAGTACTTC
TRBV6-5,TRBJ1-1,14,.,once,CASSYSFGAAEAFF,TGTGCCAGCAGTTACTCGTTCGGGGCGGCTGAAGCTTTCTTT
TRBV19,TRBJ1-2,17,TRBD1,.,CASSIPRPGTGNYGYTF,TGTGCCAGTAGTATTCCCCGTCCCGGGACAGGGAACTATGGCTACACCTTC
TRBV7-6,TRBJ2-7,15,TRBD2,.,CASSQSPSGTYEQYF,TGTGCCAGCAGCCAGAGTCCTAGCGGGACTTACGAGCAGTACTTC
TRBV28,TRBJ1-3,15,.,.,CASSPTGFTGNTIYF,TGTGCCAGCAGTCCAACAGGGTTTACCGGAAACACCATATATTTT
TRBV14,TRBJ1-2,15,TRBD1,.,CASSPLTGGVHGYTF,TGTGCCAGCAGCCCTCTGACAGGGGGCGTCCATGGCTACACCTTC
TRBV5-4,TRBJ2-4,15,TRBD1,.,CASSLASQGEYIQYF,TGTGCCAGCAGCTTGGCCTCCCAGGGGGAGTACATTCAGTACTTC
TRBV7-2,TRBJ2-7,14,TRBD2,few,CASSLGLAGVEQYF,TGTGCCAGCAGCTTGGGACTAGCGGGAGTAGAGCAGTACTTC
TRBV11-2,TRBJ2-2,15,.,once,CASSPGSWDTGELFF,TGTGCCAGCAGCCCGGGGTCCTGGGACACCGGGGAGCTGTTTTTT
TRBV12-5,TRBJ1-2,16,.,few,CASGLVPGGESYGYTF,TGTGCTAGTGGTTTGGTACCGGGGGGGGAAAGCTATGGCTACACCTTC
TRBV19,TRBJ2-5,15,TRBD1,.,CASSVLTGGAKTQYF,TGTGCCAGTAGTGTACTGACAGGGGGCGCGAAGACCCAGTACTTC
TRBV5-4,TRBJ2-1,16,TRBD2,.,CASSSVRLAVYNEQFF,TGTGCCAGCAGCTCGGTGCGGCTAGCGGTGTACAATGAGCAGTTCTTC
TRBV10-2,TRBJ2-1,15,TRBD1,.,CASSRQGELDNEQFF,TGCGCCAGCAGCAGACAGGGGGAATTGGACAATGAGCAGTTCTTC